This T cell receptor beta chain was recovered during a study of technical replicates of blood from several donors. Here immunoSEQ multiplex PCR was the method, and the copy in TCRdb shows in-frame clones only, minus some. Here the sample spans roughly 79,000 clones, 70% to 90% being singletons. The TCR comes from a human donor in good health. Some clones in this sample may be carry-over from other donors' samples. Sequencing was performed on PBMCs.

The CDR3 is CASSPPSGGSSYEQYF. The CDR3 nucleotides are TGTGCCAGCAGCCCACCTAGCGGCGGCAGCTCCTACGAGCAGTACTTC. The genes are TRBV7-2 and TRBJ2-7; TRBD2 aligns across 7 bases. With V trimmed by 5 bases and J by 0 bases, 10 bases remained unmatched. CDR1 SGHTA and CDR2 FQGNSA come from the germline V gene. The CDR3 has 16 residues. Full variable domain (rest looked up from reference TRBV7-2 and TRBJ2-7): GAGVSQSPSNKVTEKGKDVELRCDPISGHTALYWYRQSLGQGLEFLIYFQGNSAPDKSGLPSDRFSAERTGGSVSTLTIQRTQQEDSAVYLCASSPPSGGSSYEQYFGPGTRLTVT.